The subject of this entry is one TCR beta chain. The data belong to a study of T cell changes during pregnancy in multiple sclerosis. TCRdb's table, derived via immunoSEQ multiplex PCR, lists solely in-frame clones and lacks some. The sample consists of 120,000 or so clones, under 95% of them appearing once. Germline V gene lookup returns CDR1 SGHTA and CDR2 FQGTGA. This CDR3 region has 14 residues. V lost 2 bases and J 7 bases, leaving 11 bases between the germline ends. The material sequenced was peripheral blood, taken before pregnancy. The TCR was taken from a female donor with multiple sclerosis, enrolled in a pregnancy study. The chain couples TRBV7-3 to TRBJ2-2, with D possibly TRBD1 on 7 matching bases. CDR3 residues: CASSLGGGSGELFF. The CDR3 DNA follows: TGTGCCAGCAGCTTAGGAGGGGGCAGCGGGGAGCTGTTTTTT.